The 10 T cell receptor beta chains listed next were all sequenced from one sample in a study of beta chain features in type 1 diabetes. Antigens of these TCRs are unknown. General study results and limits: There was a moderate but significant shortening of TCRB CDR3s in all four CD4+ subsets of Type 1 diabetes patients.

Expressed TCRB transcripts were sequenced after all isolated RNA was converted to cDNA. Only in-frame clones appear in the TCRdb table, and some are missing; sequencing was by immunoSEQ multiplex PCR. The data show more than 550,000 clones, more than 13% seen once. Sequencing was carried out using naive CD4+ T cells from blood. Source of these receptors: a man aged 18-30 years with type 1 diabetes.

This clone was seen only a few times. The chain has TRBV27 and TRBJ2-7, with a weak D call TRBD2 (6 bases). The CDR3 totals 15 residues. Germline V gene sequence: CDR1 MNHEY, CDR2 SMNVEV (reference sequence). V was trimmed by 6 bases and J by 5 bases, leaving 20 bases between them. This CDR3 reads CASRSWGDDKDEQYF. The CDR3 bases are TGTGCCAGCAGGTCTTGGGGGGACGACAAGGACGAGCAGTACTTC.

The chain combines TRBV5-4 with TRBJ2-7; D ambiguous. Germline V lookup: CDR1 SGHNT, CDR2 YYREEE (reference sequence). V was clipped by 4 bases and J by 5 bases, with 13 bases between them. The CDR3 spans 13 residues. The DNA of the CDR3 is TGTGCCAGCAGCGGTGCTTCGCTCCACGAGCAGTACTTC. This gives the protein CASSGASLHEQYF.

The sample holds a few counts of this clone. The chain employs TRBV23-1 and TRBJ2-7; TRBD1 matches at 7 bases. TRBV23-1 is treated as an ORF (open reading frame) with a function not yet certain. Trimming cost V 10 bases and J 6 bases; bases outside gene matches: 9. This CDR3 has 12 amino acids. The CDR3 spells CATPTGILEQYF. The CDR3 bases are TGCGCCACCCCGACAGGGATCCTCGAGCAGTACTTC.

This chain links TRBV6-6 with TRBJ2-7; 8 nucleotides agree with TRBD1. Per the germline V gene, CDR1 is MNHNY and CDR2 is SVGAGI (reference sequence). The CDR3 consists of 15 residues. The V gene end was trimmed by 8 bases and the J gene end by 1 base; junction bases not matched to a gene: 10. CDR3 in DNA: TGTGCCAGCCATGGGCCGGGACAGGCATCCTACGAGCAGTACTTC. It is translated as CASHGPGQASYEQYF.

This clone was detected only a few times. Different DNA sequences within this sample yield the same CDR3. The rearrangement uses TRBV30 and TRBJ2-7; D call uncertain. The germline gives CDR1 GTSNPN, CDR2 SVGIG (reference sequence). This CDR3 spans 11 amino acids. Trimming removed 1 base from V and 3 bases from J, with 4 bases in between. CDR3 loop: CAWSGNYEQYF. The CDR3 DNA reads TGTGCCTGGAGTGGGAACTACGAGCAGTACTTC.

In this sample, this clone turned up a few times. This chain uses TRBV10-1 with TRBJ2-7; 8 bases line up with TRBD1. The V and J ends lost 6 bases and 4 bases, in that order; junction bases with no gene match: 8. The CDR3 has 14 amino acids. CDR1 and CDR2 (germline): WNHNN, SYGVQD (reference sequence). CDR3 protein: CASSPGQAAYEQYF. The CDR3 bases are TGCGCCAGCAGCCCGGGACAGGCGGCGTACGAGCAGTACTTC.

V and J are TRBV5-1 and TRBJ2-1, with 11 bases aligning to TRBD2. With V trimmed by 4 bases and J by 1 base, 4 bases remained unmatched. There are 16 residues in the CDR3. Germline V gene data show CDR1 as SGHRS and CDR2 as YFSETQ. CDR3 protein: CASSPVAGGSYNEQFF. The DNA for the CDR3 is TGCGCCAGCAGCCCAGTAGCGGGAGGGTCCTACAATGAGCAGTTCTTC.

This clone was observed a few times. The chain links TRBV29-1 to TRBJ2-7, with a weak D call TRBD2 (6 bases). V was clipped by 6 bases and J by 2 bases, with 14 bases between them. The CDR3 is made up of 13 amino acids. CDR1 and CDR2 from the germline V gene are SQVTM and ANQGSEA. In nucleotides, the CDR3 is TGCAGCGTGGGCGGGGCCACCACCTACGAGCAGTACTTC. It is translated as CSVGGATTYEQYF.

In DNA form, the CDR3 reads TGTGCCAGCAGTCCGGCAGGGGTCGCCTACAATGAGCAGTTCTTC. Translated: CASSPAGVAYNEQFF. The chain links TRBV2 to TRBJ2-1; a weak D match, TRBD1 (6 bases). Deletions cut 5 bases from V and 2 bases from J, with 13 bases between. Germline-derived CDR1 and CDR2 are SNHLY and FYNNEI. The CDR3 is 15 amino acids.

The V and J genes are TRBV7-2 and TRBJ2-7; 8 bases fit TRBD2. This CDR3 comprises 17 residues. Germline-derived CDR1 and CDR2 are SGHTA and FQGNSA. The ends lost 2 bases at V and 4 bases at J; junction bases unmatched: 13. The CDR3 loop is CASSLYRTSLINYEQYF. CDR3 bases: TGTGCCAGCAGCTTATACCGGACTAGCTTAATCAATTACGAGCAGTACTTC. The variable domain in full, completed from reference TRBV7-2 and TRBJ2-7, reads GAGVSQSPSNKVTEKGKDVELRCDPISGHTALYWYRQSLGQGLEFLIYFQGNSAPDKSGLPSDRFSAERTGGSVSTLTIQRTQQEDSAVYLCASSLYRTSLINYEQYFGPGTRLTVT.